This TCR beta chain was retrieved from a study of cytomegalovirus exposure and HLA in healthy donors. Overall study context: A previous analysis identified more than 100 million unique TCR beta sequences derived from 180 million or so T cells. Study-wide points: Later analysis demonstrated an association between a missense DCLRE1C variant and TCR beta V- and J-gene trimming. Near-uniform donor sequencing depth was presumed by presence/absence analyses.

Trimming stripped 6 bases from V and 7 bases from J, with 18 bases between. This CDR3 has 14 amino acids. With respect to this clone: The antigen is unknown.

Use of 60 Vbeta and 13 Jbeta primers characterized the PCR. Sequencing was performed with immunoSEQ multiplex PCR; in TCRdb, only in-frame clones are kept and a portion is missing. The repertoire holds 100,000 to 150,000 clones, with approximately 78% as singletons. The source material was PBMCs. The rearrangement links TRBV23-1 to TRBJ1-1; D is perhaps TRBD1 (5 bases). Being an ORF, TRBV23-1 has a function that is uncertain. The sequence came from a woman in her forties in good health and CMV-seronegative. In DNA form, the CDR3 reads TGCGCCAGCAGCACTCAGGGCCTGGAAAATGAAGCTTTCTTT. The encoded protein is CASSTQGLENEAFF.